Detailed here is one T cell receptor (beta chain). This CDR3 has 14 amino acids. The data are from a study of OX40 agonist ivuxolimab in advanced cancers. Some clones are missing from TCRdb's copy, which holds only in-frame ones; the method was immunoSEQ multiplex PCR. The sample holds around 62,000 clones, roughly 88% seen once. The sampling schedule covered blood at baseline, cycle 4 day 1, and cycle 7 day 1. This receptor was taken from an adult with an advanced solid tumor such as melanoma, head and neck, liver or kidney cancer. Source: CD4+ or CD8+ T cells sorted from blood, taken in a trial of the OX40 agonist ivuxolimab. The V call is TRBV1, the J call TRBJ2-7; whether TRBD1, the table's D call, matches the DNA was not checked. TRBV1 is assigned pseudogene status. Here the CDR3 reads CTSSEREQGGEQYF. CDR3 nucleotides: TGCACCAGCAGCGAGAGGGAACAGGGGGGTGAGCAGTACTTC.